This T cell receptor beta chain comes out of a study of T cell responses to AZD1222 COVID-19 vaccine. Sequencing was performed with immunoSEQ multiplex PCR; in TCRdb, only in-frame clones are kept and a portion is missing. The sample comprises more than 90,000 clones, around 84% of which are singletons, and about 16% rests with the top ten. Study results and limitations: Among those given AZD1222, only five or six were seropositive at baseline. A mostly white British donor set with more females was recruited, and clonal diversity was possibly underestimated.

Second doses that came at about 4 or about 12 weeks were put together. Germline CDR1 is ENHRY and CDR2 is SYGVKD. The CDR3 contains 12 residues. The V gene lost 8 bases and the J gene lost 2 bases, with 9 bases spanning the gap. In its sample, this clone was seen a few times. Its cognate antigen is unknown. This TCR was sampled from an adult who received the AZD1222 COVID-19 vaccine. The sample in question was peripheral blood, obtained 28 days after the second AZD1222 dose. The gene calls are TRBV10-3 and TRBJ2-5, with D uncertain. The CDR3 coding sequence is TGTGCCATCGGGCAGCCACAAGAGACCCAGTACTTC. As protein: CAIGQPQETQYF.